This TCR beta chain is from a study of T-cell memory formation after mild COVID-19. Trimming took 10 bases from V and 1 from J; bases not matched to a gene: 7. CDR3 length: 16 amino acids. CDR1 MDHEN and CDR2 SYDVKM come from the germline V gene. This clonotype was counted only a few times. Researchers used 5'RACE with constant-segment primers to make TCR alpha and TCR beta cDNA libraries that carry sample barcodes and UMIs. MiXCR was run by TCRdb on the 5' RACE reads, yielding one entry per CDR3 protein. The sample has around 200,000 distinct CDR3 sequences; approximately 10% are singletons. V usage is TRBV28 and J usage is TRBJ2-6; 10 nucleotides match TRBD1. The sequencing input was PBMCs or a T cell subset sorted from them (not recorded which). This sequence originates from a man younger than 30 who had mild COVID-19 (a few samples of this study predate the infection). Cell type and time point are not known. CDR3 DNA: TGTGCCACCTTAAGACAGGGGGCATCTGGGGCCAACGTCCTGACTTTC. Its protein product is CATLRQGASGANVLTF.